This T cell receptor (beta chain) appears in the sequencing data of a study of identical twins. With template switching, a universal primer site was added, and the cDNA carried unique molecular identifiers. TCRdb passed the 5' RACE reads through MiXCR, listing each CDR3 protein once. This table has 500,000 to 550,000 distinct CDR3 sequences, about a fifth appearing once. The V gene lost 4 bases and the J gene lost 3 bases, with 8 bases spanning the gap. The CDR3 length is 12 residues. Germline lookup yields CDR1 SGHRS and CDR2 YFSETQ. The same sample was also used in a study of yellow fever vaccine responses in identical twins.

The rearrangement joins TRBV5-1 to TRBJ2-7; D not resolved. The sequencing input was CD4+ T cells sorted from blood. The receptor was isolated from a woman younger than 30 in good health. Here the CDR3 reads CASSPTHYEQYF. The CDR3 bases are TGCGCCAGCAGCCCAACCCACTACGAGCAGTACTTC.